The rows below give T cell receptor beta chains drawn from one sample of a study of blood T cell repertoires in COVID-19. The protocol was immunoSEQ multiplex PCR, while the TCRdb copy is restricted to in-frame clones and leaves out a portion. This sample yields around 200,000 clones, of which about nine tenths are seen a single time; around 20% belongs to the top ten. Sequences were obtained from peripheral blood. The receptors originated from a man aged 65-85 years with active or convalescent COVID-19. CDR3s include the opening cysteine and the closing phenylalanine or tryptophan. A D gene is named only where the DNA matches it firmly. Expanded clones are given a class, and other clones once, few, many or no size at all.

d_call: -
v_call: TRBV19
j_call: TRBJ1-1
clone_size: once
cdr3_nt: TGTGCCAGTAGTATAGGGCCCAGGCAGAACACTGAAGCTTTCTTT
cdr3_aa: CASSIGPRQNTEAFF

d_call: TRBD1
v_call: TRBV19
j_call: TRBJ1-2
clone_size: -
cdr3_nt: TGTGCCAGTAGTATAGGAGCCGGGACAGGGGGCATCTATGGCTACACCTTC
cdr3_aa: CASSIGAGTGGIYGYTF

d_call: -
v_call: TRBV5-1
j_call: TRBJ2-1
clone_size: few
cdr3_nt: TGCGCCAGCAGCTCGGGGGGCCTGGGCAATGAGCAGTTCTTC
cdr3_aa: CASSSGGLGNEQFF

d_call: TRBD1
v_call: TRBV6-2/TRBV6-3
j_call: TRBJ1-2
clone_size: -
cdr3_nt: TGTGCCAGCAGCCGACAGGGGACTAACTATGGCTACACCTTC
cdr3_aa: CASSRQGTNYGYTF

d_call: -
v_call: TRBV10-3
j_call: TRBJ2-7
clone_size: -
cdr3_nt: TGTGCCATCAGTGAGCCGGGGCCCAACAGGGTCGGCGAGCAGTACTTC
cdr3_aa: CAISEPGPNRVGEQYF

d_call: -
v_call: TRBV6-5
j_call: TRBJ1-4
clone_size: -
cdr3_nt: TGTGCCAGCACCGAAGGCAGGCCCCATAATGAAAAACTGTTTTTT
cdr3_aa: CASTEGRPHNEKLFF

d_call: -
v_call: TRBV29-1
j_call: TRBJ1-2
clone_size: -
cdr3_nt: TGCAGCGTTGAGTGGGAGGGGAAAAGCAACTATGGCTACACCTTC
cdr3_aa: CSVEWEGKSNYGYTF

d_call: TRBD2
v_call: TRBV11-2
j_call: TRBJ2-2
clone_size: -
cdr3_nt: TGTGCCAGCAGCTCCGGACTAGCGGGAGGCGCCGGGGAGCTGTTTTTT
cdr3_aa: CASSSGLAGGAGELFF

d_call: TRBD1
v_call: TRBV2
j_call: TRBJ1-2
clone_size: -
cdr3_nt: TGTGCCAGCAGTGAAGACCTAGGGGGCGGAGATGGCTACACCTTC
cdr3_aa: CASSEDLGGGDGYTF

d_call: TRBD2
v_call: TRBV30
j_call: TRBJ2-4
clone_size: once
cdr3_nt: TGTGCCTGGAGTCTACTAGCGGGAGCCAAAAACATTCAGTACTTC
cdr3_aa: CAWSLLAGAKNIQYF

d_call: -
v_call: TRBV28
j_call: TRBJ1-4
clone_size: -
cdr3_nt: TGTGCCAGCAGTCCCGGGTTCGCGGAGGAAAAACTGTTTTTT
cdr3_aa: CASSPGFAEEKLFF

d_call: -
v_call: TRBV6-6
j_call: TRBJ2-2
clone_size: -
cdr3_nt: TGTGCCAGCAGTCGACTCCTACCGAAGAACACCGGGGAGCTGTTTTTT
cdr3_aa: CASSRLLPKNTGELFF

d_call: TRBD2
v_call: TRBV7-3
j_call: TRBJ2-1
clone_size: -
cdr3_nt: TGTGCCAGCAGCCCTCTCTCCTCTAGCGGGTCCTCCTACAATGAGCAGTTCTTC
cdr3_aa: CASSPLSSSGSSYNEQFF

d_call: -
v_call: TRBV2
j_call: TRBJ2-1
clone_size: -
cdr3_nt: TGTGCCAGCAGTCCGGACAGAGTCTACAATGAGCAGTTCTTC
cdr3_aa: CASSPDRVYNEQFF

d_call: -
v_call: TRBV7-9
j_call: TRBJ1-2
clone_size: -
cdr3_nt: TGTGCCCATGGGGGCGGGTATGGCTACACCTTC
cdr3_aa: CAHGGGYGYTF

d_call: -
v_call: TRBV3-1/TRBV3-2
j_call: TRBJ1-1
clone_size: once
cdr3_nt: TGTGCCAGCAGCCAACCACAGGGTGGGAACACTGAAGCTTTCTTT
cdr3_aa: CASSQPQGGNTEAFF

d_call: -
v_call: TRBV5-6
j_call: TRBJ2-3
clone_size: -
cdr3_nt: TGTGCCAGCAGCTTGGGTCCCTCGGATACGCAGTATTTT
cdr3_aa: CASSLGPSDTQYF

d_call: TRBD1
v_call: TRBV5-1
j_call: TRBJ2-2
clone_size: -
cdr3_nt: TGCGCCAGCAGCTTCCCTCTGACAGGGGGCGTTGCCGGGGAGCTGTTTTTT
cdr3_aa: CASSFPLTGGVAGELFF

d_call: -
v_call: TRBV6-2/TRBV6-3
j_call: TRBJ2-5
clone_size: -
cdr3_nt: TGTGCCAGCAGTTACCTTAGAGGCGGGCGGGAGACCCAGTACTTC
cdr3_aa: CASSYLRGGRETQYF

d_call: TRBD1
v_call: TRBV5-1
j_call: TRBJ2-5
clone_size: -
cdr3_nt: TGCGCCAGCAGCCTCTACCTCCCGGGACAGGGAGGGGAGACCCAGTACTTC
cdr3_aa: CASSLYLPGQGGETQYF

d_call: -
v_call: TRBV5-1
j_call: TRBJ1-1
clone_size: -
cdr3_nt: TGCGCCAGCACAGTCAGCGGGCCCCGGGCGCCTGAAGCTTTCTTT
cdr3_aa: CASTVSGPRAPEAFF

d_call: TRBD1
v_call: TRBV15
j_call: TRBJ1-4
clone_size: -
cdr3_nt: TGTGCCACCAGCAGAGGTCAGGGGGCGCGTGAAAAACTGTTTTTT
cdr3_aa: CATSRGQGAREKLFF

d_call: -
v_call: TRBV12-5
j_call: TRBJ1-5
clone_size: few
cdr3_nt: TGTGCTAGTGGTTTGGATGGGGGGGACGAATGGTATAGCAATCAGCCCCAGCATTTT
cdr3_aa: CASGLDGGDEWYSNQPQHF

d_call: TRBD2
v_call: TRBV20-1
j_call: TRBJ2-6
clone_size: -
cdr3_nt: TGCAGTGCTAGTTCTAGCGGGAGCTCTGGGGCCAACGTCCTGACTTTC
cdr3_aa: CSASSSGSSGANVLTF

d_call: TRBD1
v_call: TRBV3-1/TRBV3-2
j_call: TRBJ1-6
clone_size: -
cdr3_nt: TGTGCCAGCAGCCCCACCCGGGACAGGGTTTCACCCCTCCACTTT
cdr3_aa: CASSPTRDRVSPLHF

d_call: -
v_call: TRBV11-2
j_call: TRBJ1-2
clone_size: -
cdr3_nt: TGTGCCAGCAGTTACCCCAGGACGGAGGGTCATGGCTACACCTTC
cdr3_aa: CASSYPRTEGHGYTF

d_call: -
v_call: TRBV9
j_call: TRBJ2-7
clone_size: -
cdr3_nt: TGTGCCAGCAGCGAACAGGGTCACTCCTACGAGCAGTACTTC
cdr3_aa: CASSEQGHSYEQYF

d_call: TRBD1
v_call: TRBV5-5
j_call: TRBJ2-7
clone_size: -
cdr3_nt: TGTGCCAGCAGCTTGACACGGGGACAGTCCTACGAGCAGTACTTC
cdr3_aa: CASSLTRGQSYEQYF

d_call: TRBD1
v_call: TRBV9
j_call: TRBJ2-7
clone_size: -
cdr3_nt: TGTGCCAGCAGTGTGACAGGGAATTCCTACGAGCAGTACTTC
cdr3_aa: CASSVTGNSYEQYF

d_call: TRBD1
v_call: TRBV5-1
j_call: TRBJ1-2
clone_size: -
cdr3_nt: TGCGCCAGTCGACAGGGCGAGGGCTATGGCTACACCTTC
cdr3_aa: CASRQGEGYGYTF

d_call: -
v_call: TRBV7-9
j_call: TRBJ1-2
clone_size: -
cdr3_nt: TGTGCCAGCAGCTTTGGACAGAGCCCTAACTATGGCTACACCTTC
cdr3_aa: CASSFGQSPNYGYTF

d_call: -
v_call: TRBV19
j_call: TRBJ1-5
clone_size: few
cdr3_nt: TGTGCCAGTAGTTCGTCAGGTCAGAGCAATCAGCCCCAGCATTTT
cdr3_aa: CASSSSGQSNQPQHF

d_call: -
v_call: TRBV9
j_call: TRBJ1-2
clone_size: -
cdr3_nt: TGTGCCAGCACCCTCGGGGTAAGAGACTATGGCTACACCTTC
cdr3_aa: CASTLGVRDYGYTF

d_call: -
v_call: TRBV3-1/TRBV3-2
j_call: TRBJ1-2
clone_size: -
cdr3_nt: TGTGCCAGCAGCCAAAACGGGAACTATGGCTACACCTTC
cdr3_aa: CASSQNGNYGYTF

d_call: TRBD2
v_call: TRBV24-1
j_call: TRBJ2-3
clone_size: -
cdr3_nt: TGTGCCACCAGTGAGCCCTCTTTACTAGCGGGGTTTGGAGATACGCAGTATTTT
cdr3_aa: CATSEPSLLAGFGDTQYF

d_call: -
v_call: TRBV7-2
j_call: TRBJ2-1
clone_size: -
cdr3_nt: TGTGCCAGCAGCCCAGGGCAGGGGCTCGGTGAGCAGTTCTTC
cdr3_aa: CASSPGQGLGEQFF

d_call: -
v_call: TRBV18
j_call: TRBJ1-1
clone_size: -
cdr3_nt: TGTGCCAGCTCACCACCCGAAAGAGGGAGGACTGAAGCTTTCTTT
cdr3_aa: CASSPPERGRTEAFF

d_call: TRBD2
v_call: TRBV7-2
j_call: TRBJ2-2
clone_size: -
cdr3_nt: TGTGCCAGCAGCGGATTAGCGGGGTCGAACACCGGGGAGCTGTTTTTT
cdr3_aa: CASSGLAGSNTGELFF

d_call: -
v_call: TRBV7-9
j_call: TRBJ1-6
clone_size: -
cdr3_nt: TGTGCCAGCAGCTTAGTGGCAGGGTATTCACCCCTCCACTTT
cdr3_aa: CASSLVAGYSPLHF

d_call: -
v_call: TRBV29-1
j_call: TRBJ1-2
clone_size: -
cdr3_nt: TGCAGCGTTGTAACAGAAAGAGATGGCTACACCTTC
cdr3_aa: CSVVTERDGYTF

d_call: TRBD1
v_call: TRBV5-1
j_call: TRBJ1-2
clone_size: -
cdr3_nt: TGCGCCAGCAGCCCCTGGGACAGGGGGCCCTATGGCTACACCTTC
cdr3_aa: CASSPWDRGPYGYTF

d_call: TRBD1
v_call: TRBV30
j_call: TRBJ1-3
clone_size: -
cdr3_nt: TGTGCCTGGAGTGCGACAGGGCGCGGTGGAAACACCATATATTTT
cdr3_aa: CAWSATGRGGNTIYF

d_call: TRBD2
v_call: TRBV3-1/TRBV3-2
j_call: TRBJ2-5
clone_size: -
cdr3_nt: TGTGCCAGCAGCCAAGGTAGGACTAGCGGGACAGAGACCCAGTACTTC
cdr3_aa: CASSQGRTSGTETQYF

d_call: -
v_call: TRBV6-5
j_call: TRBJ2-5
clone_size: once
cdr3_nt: TGTGCCAGCAGGGGAGCTTCGGAGACCCAGTACTTC
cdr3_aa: CASRGASETQYF

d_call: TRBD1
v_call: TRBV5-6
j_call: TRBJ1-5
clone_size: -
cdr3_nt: TGTGCCAGCAGCTCAGGGGGCCGGGCCCCTTGGCAGCCCCAGCATTTT
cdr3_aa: CASSSGGRAPWQPQHF

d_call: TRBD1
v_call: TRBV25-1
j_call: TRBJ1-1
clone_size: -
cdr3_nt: TGTGCCTGTAACAGGGGGCGGAACACTGAAGCTTTCTTT
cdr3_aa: CACNRGRNTEAFF

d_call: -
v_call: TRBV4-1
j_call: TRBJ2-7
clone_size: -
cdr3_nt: TGCGCCAGCAGCCAAACGGACGGGACCTACGAGCAGTACTTC
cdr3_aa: CASSQTDGTYEQYF

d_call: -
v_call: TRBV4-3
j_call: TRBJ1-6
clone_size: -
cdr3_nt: TGCGCCAGCAGCCAAGATCTCGGAGGGATTTGGAATTCACCCCTCCACTTT
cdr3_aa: CASSQDLGGIWNSPLHF

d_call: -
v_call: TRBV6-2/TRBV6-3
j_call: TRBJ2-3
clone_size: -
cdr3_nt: TGTGCCAGCAGTTACCGGAGATTGGGGGCCAGTTTCGCAGATACGCAGTATTTT
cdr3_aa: CASSYRRLGASFADTQYF

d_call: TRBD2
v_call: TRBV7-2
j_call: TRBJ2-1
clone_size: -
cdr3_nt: TGTGCCAGCAGCTCGCTAGCGGGAGTAATAGCCAATGAGCAGTTCTTC
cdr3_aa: CASSSLAGVIANEQFF

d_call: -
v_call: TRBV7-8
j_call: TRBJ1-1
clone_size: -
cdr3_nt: TGTGCCAGCAGCCCCCAGGGCCGCCTAATGAACACTGAAGCTTTCTTT
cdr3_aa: CASSPQGRLMNTEAFF

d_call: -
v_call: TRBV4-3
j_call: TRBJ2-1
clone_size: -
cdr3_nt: TGCGCCAGCAGCCGCCAATTAGACAATGAGCAGTTCTTC
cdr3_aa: CASSRQLDNEQFF

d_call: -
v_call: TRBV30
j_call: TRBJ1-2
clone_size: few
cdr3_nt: TGTGCCTGGGCCCTCGGGATTAACTATGGCTACACCTTC
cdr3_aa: CAWALGINYGYTF

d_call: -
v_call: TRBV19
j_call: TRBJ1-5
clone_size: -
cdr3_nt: TGTGCCAGTAGAGGTCTGGGAGGGGGTCAGCCCCAGCATTTT
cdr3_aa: CASRGLGGGQPQHF

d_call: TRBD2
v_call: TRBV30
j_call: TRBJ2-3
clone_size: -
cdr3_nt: TGTGCCTGGAGCGGACTAGTGTTCACAGATACGCAGTATTTT
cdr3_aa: CAWSGLVFTDTQYF

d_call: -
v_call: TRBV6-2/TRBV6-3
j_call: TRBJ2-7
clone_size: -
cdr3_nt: TGTGCCAGCAGTTCTACCCCCGAAAGCGAGCAGTACTTC
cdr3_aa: CASSSTPESEQYF

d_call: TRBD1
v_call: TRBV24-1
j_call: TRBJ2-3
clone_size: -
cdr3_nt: TGTGCCACCAGTGATCGGGACAGCACGGGGATGGATACGCAGTATTTT
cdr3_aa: CATSDRDSTGMDTQYF

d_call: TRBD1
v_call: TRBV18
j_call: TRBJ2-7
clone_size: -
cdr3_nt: TGTGCCAGCTCACCATCGACAGGGATAAGATACGAGCAGTACTTC
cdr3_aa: CASSPSTGIRYEQYF